These 27 T cell receptor beta chains share one sample of origin, sequenced in a study of human T cells and chemical hapten exposure. From the RACE reads, TCRdb called clonotypes with MiXCR, one entry per CDR3 protein. This sample has 190,000 or so distinct CDR3 sequences, with about 31% found just once. Time point: pre-sensitization, week 0. Treatment of the sample: therapeutic diphenylcyclopropenone sensitization with weekly scalp DPC. The sample consisted of whole blood, taken in connection with sensitization to the hapten diphenylcyclopropenone (DPC). Receptors originate from a woman in her 30s with alopecia areata. Some clones in this sample may be carry-over from other donors' samples.

The CDR3 reads CASSLLGLVGTEAFF. The CDR3 region has the DNA TGTGCCAGCAGTTTATTGGGGTTGGTAGGCACTGAAGCTTTCTTT. The V gene is TRBV27, the J gene TRBJ1-1; D is unresolved. Trimming left V 1 base short and J 4 bases short, with 13 bases between. Germline CDR1 and CDR2: MNHEY and SMNVEV (reference sequence). The CDR3 loop spans 15 amino acids.

This clonotype has a handful of counts. This chain links TRBV5-8 with TRBJ2-7; D is undetermined. There are 14 residues in the CDR3. The V end was cut by 2 bases, the J end by 6 bases, with 15 bases between. Germline V gives CDR1 SGHTS, CDR2 YDEGEE. DNA for the CDR3: TGTGCCAGCAGCTTTTTAAGCCGGACGCCCGAGCAGTACTTC. Its protein is CASSFLSRTPEQYF.

This clonotype was seen only a few times. The chain joins TRBV5-6 to TRBJ1-1; D ambiguous. The germline V gene has CDR1 SGHDT and CDR2 YYEEEE. The CDR3 is 13 amino acids. V lost 4 bases and J 4 bases, leaving 11 bases between the germline ends. CDR3 bases: TGTGCCAGCAGCCCCGCTGGGGTCACTGAAGCTTTCTTT. This translates into CASSPAGVTEAFF.

The V and J genes are TRBV7-2 and TRBJ2-1; 9 bases are shared with TRBD2. Germline V gene data show CDR1 as SGHTA and CDR2 as FQGNSA. Trimming took 3 bases from V and 13 from J; bases not matched to a gene: 13. This CDR3 is built from 15 residues. The CDR3 DNA is TGTGCCAGCAGCTTTACGTTGGCGGGAGGGTATGGCCAGTTCTTC. Translating it yields CASSFTLAGGYGQFF. Drawing the rest from reference TRBV7-2 and TRBJ2-1, the complete variable domain is GAGVSQSPSNKVTEKGKDVELRCDPISGHTALYWYRQSLGQGLEFLIYFQGNSAPDKSGLPSDRFSAERTGGSVSTLTIQRTQQEDSAVYLCASSFTLAGGYGQFFGPGTRLTVL.

The rearrangement uses TRBV3-1 and TRBJ1-6; no clear D. CDR3 length: 14 amino acids. Germline V lookup: CDR1 LGHDT, CDR2 YNNKEL (reference sequence). Trimming cost V 0 bases and J 10 bases, with 10 bases left between them. As DNA, the CDR3 is TGTGCCAGCAGCCAAGATGAGTCAAGGTCACCCCTCCACTTT. Protein product: CASSQDESRSPLHF.

The CDR3 protein is CASSLAGGFDEKLFF. The CDR3 region has the DNA TGTGCCAGCAGCTTAGCGGGGGGCTTTGATGAAAAACTGTTTTTT. The chain is built from TRBV11-2 and TRBJ1-4; D may be TRBD1 (6 bases). From germline, CDR1 is SGHAT and CDR2 FQNNGV. Trimming cost V 1 base and J 6 bases, with 12 bases left between them. This CDR3 contains 15 residues.

In its sample, this clonotype was seen many times. The chain employs TRBV28 and TRBJ2-1, with D unresolved. The length of the CDR3 is 11 residues. The V end was cut by 8 bases, the J end by 9 bases, with 11 bases between. Germline V gives CDR1 MDHEN, CDR2 SYDVKM. Written as DNA, the CDR3 is TGTGCCAGCGTACGGTGGCCTGAGCAGTTCTTC. It translates to CASVRWPEQFF.

CDR3 DNA: TGCAGCGTCTGTCGGACCCAGTACAATGAGCAGTTCTTC. It translates to CSVCRTQYNEQFF. V gene TRBV29-1 combines with J gene TRBJ2-1; no reliable D call. Trimming took 6 bases from V and 4 from J, leaving 13 bases between them. CDR3 length equals 13 residues. CDR1 is SQVTM and CDR2 is ANQGSEA in the germline V gene.

The rearrangement links TRBV5-1 to TRBJ2-4; 9 bases match TRBD1. This CDR3 is built from 14 residues. Germline-derived CDR1 and CDR2 are SGHRS and YFSETQ. V was pared by 2 bases and J by 11 bases, with 8 bases of the junction left unmatched. The CDR3 reads CASSFRTGEGLQYF. CDR3 DNA sequence: TGCGCCAGCAGCTTTAGGACAGGGGAAGGACTTCAGTACTTC.

This clonotype showed up just a few times. V and J are TRBV6-1 and TRBJ1-1, with D tentatively TRBD1 (5 bases). The V and J ends lost 4 bases and 9 bases respectively, with 12 bases between them. The CDR3 totals 12 residues. Germline values: CDR1 MNHNS, CDR2 SASEGT. CDR3 protein: CASSGQGTKAFF. The CDR3 DNA is TGTGCCAGCAGTGGGCAGGGTACTAAAGCTTTCTTT.

The table lists this clonotype with a few counts. This rearrangement joins TRBV7-2 to TRBJ1-5, with a weak D call TRBD1 (6 bases). The V and J ends lost 5 bases and 0 bases respectively, with 14 bases between them. The germline V gene encodes CDR1 SGHTA and CDR2 FQGNSA. This CDR3 has 16 residues. The CDR3 is CASSMVGASSNQPQHF. In nucleotides, the CDR3 is TGTGCCAGCAGCATGGTGGGGGCCTCTAGCAATCAGCCCCAGCATTTT.

V and J are TRBV28 and TRBJ2-1; the match to TRBD2 covers 7 bases. The CDR3 contains 15 residues. The V gene end was trimmed by 7 bases and the J gene end by 7 bases; junction bases not matched to a gene: 13. Per germline, CDR1 MDHEN and CDR2 SYDVKM. CDR3: CASTSFGRGVNEQFF. The CDR3 DNA reads TGTGCCAGCACTTCCTTCGGACGGGGGGTGAATGAGCAGTTCTTC.

This clonotype was counted only a few times. The CDR3 DNA reads TGTGCCAGCAGTTTAGGGGGGAGTGGCAATCAGCCCCAGCATTTT. Its translation is CASSLGGSGNQPQHF. The chain combines TRBV28 with TRBJ1-5; weak D call: TRBD1 (5 bases). Trimming removed 2 bases at V and 2 bases at J, with 10 bases between. Germline CDR1 is MDHEN and CDR2 is SYDVKM. The CDR3 is 15 residues long.

The chain employs TRBV29-1 and TRBJ2-3; 11 bases are shared with TRBD2. Per germline, CDR1 SQVTM and CDR2 ANQGSEA. With V trimmed by 2 bases and J by 4 bases, 11 bases remained unmatched. The CDR3 is 17 residues long. In DNA form, the CDR3 reads TGCAGCGTTGAACTTTTGGTTAGCGGGAGGGAAGCAGATACGCAGTATTTT. Translation: CSVELLVSGREADTQYF.

The J gene is TRBJ2-3, the V gene TRBV15; weak D call: TRBD2 (6 bases). The V end lost 0 bases, the J end lost 10 bases, and 11 bases lay between the germline ends. The length of the CDR3 is 13 residues. CDR1 and CDR2 (germline): LNHNV, YYDKDF (reference sequence). The chain's CDR3 is CATSRDPTGAQYF. For the CDR3, the DNA is TGTGCCACCAGCAGAGATCCAACGGGAGCGCAGTATTTT.

CDR3 sequence: CASSVATEPYEQYF. The CDR3 DNA reads as TGTGCCAGCAGCGTAGCAACAGAACCATACGAGCAGTACTTC. The chain recombines TRBV9 with TRBJ2-7; D ambiguous. The CDR3 has 14 residues. Germline lookup yields CDR1 SGDLS and CDR2 YYNGEE. V lost 0 bases to trimming and J lost 4 bases, with 11 bases between them.

The chain is built from TRBV28 and TRBJ2-3; 7 nucleotides match TRBD2. The CDR3 totals 19 residues. V gave up 6 bases and J gave up 1 base; unmatched junction bases: 19. Per the germline V gene, CDR1 is MDHEN and CDR2 is SYDVKM. The CDR3 DNA is TGTGCCAGCAGCCATTTAGAACTCCGGGACTATACCCGCACAGATACGCAGTATTTT. It encodes CASSHLELRDYTRTDTQYF.

The chain combines TRBV5-1 with TRBJ1-3, with a possible D match to TRBD1 (5 bases). Germline-derived CDR1 and CDR2 are SGHRS and YFSETQ. Trimming cost V 0 bases and J 1 base, with 11 bases left between them. The CDR3 loop spans 16 amino acids. The CDR3 nucleotides read TGCGCCAGCAGCTTGGGGGTGACAGAGTCTGGAAACACCATATATTTT. Protein sequence: CASSLGVTESGNTIYF.

The chain recombines TRBV20-1 with TRBJ2-3, with TRBD2 as a possible D gene (5 bases). The CDR3 is 14 residues long. Trimming pared 7 bases from V and 2 bases from J, leaving 16 bases between. Germline CDR1 is DFQATT and CDR2 is SNEGSKA (reference sequence). The CDR3: CSGPSLGSTDTQYF. Written as DNA, the CDR3 is TGCAGTGGTCCTAGCTTGGGATCCACAGATACGCAGTATTTT.

The chain links TRBV28 to TRBJ2-7, with TRBD2 matching over 8 bases. Germline V CDR1 and CDR2: MDHEN, SYDVKM. V trimming: 8 bases; J trimming: 6 bases; junction bases outside the gene matches: 15. This CDR3 comprises 15 residues. The CDR3 loop reads CASGSGGRSKTEQYF. CDR3 sequence (DNA): TGTGCCAGCGGATCGGGGGGGCGAAGTAAAACCGAGCAGTACTTC.

This chain links TRBV25-1 with TRBJ1-1; D unclear. With 6 bases removed from V and 5 bases from J, the gap between germline ends came to 10 bases. The CDR3 loop spans 12 amino acids. CDR1 and CDR2 (germline): MGHDK, SYGVNS. DNA of the CDR3: TGTGCCAGCAGCCCGGGGTTAACTGAAGCTTTCTTT. Protein: CASSPGLTEAFF.

The rearrangement uses TRBV4-3 and TRBJ2-2, with 8 positions matching TRBD1. This CDR3 contains 16 residues. Losses at the gene ends were 4 bases for V and 6 bases for J; bases not matched to a gene: 10. Germline CDR1 and CDR2: LGHNA and YSLEER. Written as DNA, the CDR3 is TGCGCCAGCAGCCTGACACAGGGGGAAGCCGCCGGGGAGCTGTTTTTT. Encoded protein: CASSLTQGEAAGELFF.

This clonotype was detected once. This chain joins TRBV5-1 and TRBJ2-7; TRBD2 might be the D (5 bases). Trimming took off 3 bases at V and 0 bases at J, with 13 bases between the two ends. Germline CDR1 SGHRS, CDR2 YFSETQ. The CDR3 totals 15 residues. The CDR3 spells CASSSDLTSSYEQYF. The CDR3 DNA follows: TGCGCCAGCAGCTCAGACCTAACTAGCTCCTACGAGCAGTACTTC.

This clonotype was counted between two and nine times. V and J are TRBV29-1 and TRBJ2-1, with a tentative D call TRBD1 (6 bases). The V gene's germline CDR1 is SQVTM and CDR2 ANQGSEA. With 6 bases removed from V and 10 bases from J, the gap between germline ends came to 13 bases. This CDR3 comprises 11 residues. This CDR3 reads CSVGAGGEQFF. The CDR3 nucleotides are TGCAGCGTGGGGGCGGGTGGCGAGCAGTTCTTC.

This clonotype turned up a few times. V gene TRBV15 combines with J gene TRBJ2-6, with TRBD1 matching 8 bases. The J segment lost 1 base and the V segment lost 1 base, leaving 0 bases of the junction unmatched. From germline, CDR1 is LNHNV and CDR2 YYDKDF (reference sequence). The length of the CDR3 is 16 residues. The CDR3 loop reads CATSRGTGSGANVLTF. The DNA for the CDR3 is TGTGCCACCAGCAGAGGGACAGGGTCTGGGGCCAACGTCCTGACTTTC.

This chain connects TRBV25-1 to TRBJ2-1; D might be TRBD1 or TRBD2, each matching 5 bases. The CDR3 length is 15 residues. Trimming shortened V by 0 bases and J by 7 bases, and 13 bases separated the two germline ends. Germline V gene lookup returns CDR1 MGHDK and CDR2 SYGVNS. In nucleotides, the CDR3 is TGTGCCAGCAGTGAATATATATCCAGGGAGAATGAGCAGTTCTTC. Translated, it gives CASSEYISRENEQFF.

The chain recombines TRBV27 with TRBJ2-7, with D perhaps matching TRBD1 (6 bases). The CDR3 totals 15 residues. CDR1 and CDR2 (germline): MNHEY, SMNVEV (reference sequence). V lost 2 bases and J lost 0, with 11 bases in between. CDR3: CASSLLQDSSYEQYF. The CDR3 DNA reads TGTGCCAGCAGTTTACTACAGGACAGCTCCTACGAGCAGTACTTC.